These T cell receptor beta chains were read from a single sample in a study of blood T cell repertoires in COVID-19. Sequencing was performed with immunoSEQ multiplex PCR; in TCRdb, only in-frame clones are kept and a portion is missing. Here the sample spans some 93,000 clones, approximately 89% being singletons. Sequencing input: peripheral blood. Source of these receptors: a man between 45 and 60 years old with acute or convalescent COVID-19. CDR3s include the opening cysteine and the closing phenylalanine or tryptophan. A D gene is named only where the DNA matches it firmly. Only some rows state a clone size, as once, few, many or a class for expanded clones.

v_call	d_call	clone_size	j_call	cdr3_aa	cdr3_nt
TRBV9	.	few	TRBJ1-6	CASSSQGGRTYNSPLHF	TGTGCCAGCAGCTCTCAAGGGGGTCGCACCTATAATTCACCCCTCCACTTT
TRBV24-1	.	.	TRBJ1-1	CATPTRRVTEAFF	TGTGCCACCCCAACCCGGAGGGTCACTGAAGCTTTCTTT
TRBV7-8	TRBD1	.	TRBJ2-7	CASSFGQGRNKPHEQYF	TGTGCCAGCAGCTTTGGACAGGGCCGGAACAAACCCCACGAGCAGTACTTC
TRBV5-1	TRBD1	.	TRBJ1-2	CASSGTGDGYTF	TGCGCCAGCAGCGGGACAGGGGATGGCTACACCTTC
TRBV6-6	TRBD1	.	TRBJ1-2	CASSPTPLRTGKNYGYTF	TGTGCCAGCAGTCCCACCCCCCTCAGGACAGGGAAGAACTATGGCTACACCTTC
TRBV7-6	TRBD2	.	TRBJ2-3	CASSWTSGDVDTQYF	TGTGCCAGCAGCTGGACTAGCGGGGACGTGGATACGCAGTATTTT
TRBV5-1	TRBD1	.	TRBJ1-2	CASSFTGGYGYTF	TGCGCCAGCAGCTTTACAGGGGGGTATGGCTACACCTTC
TRBV6-5	TRBD1	.	TRBJ1-2	CASSYPQGRGYTF	TGTGCCAGCAGTTACCCACAGGGGAGAGGCTACACCTTC
TRBV5-1	TRBD1	.	TRBJ1-1	CASSIRDRGTEAFF	TGCGCCAGCAGCATCCGGGACAGGGGGACTGAAGCTTTCTTT
TRBV7-9	.	few	TRBJ2-1	CASSLTGRVLADNEQFF	TGTGCCAGCAGCTTAACTGGCCGGGTCTTAGCGGACAATGAGCAGTTCTTC
TRBV18	.	.	TRBJ1-4	CASSPGGLGNEKLFF	TGTGCCAGCTCACCCGGAGGACTTGGAAATGAAAAACTGTTTTTT
TRBV2	.	.	TRBJ1-4	CASGDSTNEKLFF	TGTGCCAGCGGGGACTCAACTAATGAAAAACTGTTTTTT
TRBV6-5	.	once	TRBJ1-6	CASSYSTRGTSPLHF	TGTGCCAGCAGTTACTCGACTCGGGGAACCTCACCCCTCCACTTT
TRBV11-2	TRBD1	.	TRBJ2-5	CASSIYRGRETQYF	TGTGCCAGCAGCATTTACAGGGGGAGAGAGACCCAGTACTTC
TRBV5-5	TRBD2	.	TRBJ2-1	CASSPGLAVYNEQFF	TGTGCCAGCAGCCCGGGACTAGCGGTATACAATGAGCAGTTCTTC
TRBV29-1	TRBD1	.	TRBJ2-7	CSVQTGVSYEQYF	TGCAGCGTTCAGACAGGGGTATCCTACGAGCAGTACTTC
TRBV21-1	.	.	TRBJ1-6	CASSKGGVLPGRCYNSPLHF	TGTGCCAGCAGCAAGGGGGGGGTACTACCGGGACGGTGCTATAATTCACCCCTCCACTTT
TRBV30	TRBD2	.	TRBJ2-1	CAWYTISGSNEQFF	TGTGCCTGGTACACGATTAGCGGGAGTAATGAGCAGTTCTTC
TRBV5-4	.	.	TRBJ2-7	CASSFSRGEQYF	TGTGCCAGCAGCTTCTCCAGGGGCGAGCAGTACTTC
TRBV11-3	.	.	TRBJ2-2	CASSRRFVGGELFF	TGTGCCAGCAGCCGGAGATTTGTGGGCGGGGAGCTGTTTTTT
TRBV3-1/TRBV3-2	.	few	TRBJ1-2	CASSQSPATLYGYTF	TGTGCCAGCAGCCAAAGTCCAGCGACGCTCTATGGCTACACCTTC
TRBV6-5	TRBD1	.	TRBJ1-1	CASSYRAAGGDTEAFF	TGTGCCAGCAGTTACCGGGCGGCAGGGGGTGACACTGAAGCTTTCTTT
TRBV28	.	.	TRBJ1-6	CASEQGRNSPLHF	TGTGCCAGCGAACAGGGTAGAAATTCACCCCTCCACTTT